In its sample, the clone carrying this T cell receptor beta chain was seen many times. Its matching antigen is unknown. The V gene's germline CDR1 is LGHNA and CDR2 YSLEER. The CDR3 consists of 18 residues. With V trimmed by 0 bases and J by 0 bases, 6 bases remained unmatched. The data were taken from a study of T cell repertoires in cytomegalovirus infection. Study overall: Evidence of both CMV infection and a matching HLA type came from public TCR beta signatures.

TCRdb redid the calling of the reads with MiXCR, one entry per CDR3 protein. The sample records around 100,000 distinct CDR3 sequences, around a quarter being singletons. General study results and limits: CMV-specific HLA-C-restricted TCR beta clonotypes dominated the ex vivo response. There were carriers of CMV plus the relevant HLA, and cumulative public TCR beta family frequency identified them.

This chain uses TRBV4-3 with TRBJ2-2, with 8 bases matching TRBD1. The sequenced material came from CD8+ T cells from PBMCs. The sequence was collected from a human donor in good health (CMV status not recorded). Some clones in this sample may be carry-over from other donors' samples. The DNA of the CDR3 is TGCGCCAGCAGCCAAGATGATACAGGGGGACCGAACACCGGGGAGCTGTTTTTT. Its translation is CASSQDDTGGPNTGELFF.